This is a list of T cell receptor beta chains from one sample in a study of blood T cell repertoires in COVID-19. Measured with immunoSEQ multiplex PCR; TCRdb has only the in-frame clones, and not every one. The sample records over 110,000 clones, around 81% being singletons. The sample comprised peripheral blood. The source is a human donor in a cohort sampled during active COVID-19. Both conserved end residues are part of each CDR3. The order of the fields is D gene, J gene, CDR3 length, V gene, clone size, CDR3 DNA, CDR3 protein. D genes are given only for firm matches. Some rows have no size entry. The others give once, few or many, or a class for an expanded clone.

TRBD2,TRBJ2-3,15,TRBV6-2/TRBV6-3,-,TGTGCCAGCAGTTACCGGCTAGCGGGCCCAGATACGCAGTATTTT,CASSYRLAGPDTQYF
TRBD2,TRBJ2-2,16,TRBV5-1,-,TGCGCCAGCAGCTTGTTCGGGGGGGCCGACACCGGGGAGCTGTTTTTT,CASSLFGGADTGELFF
-,TRBJ1-2,14,TRBV4-3,once,TGCGCCAGCAGCCGGGAGACACAGTACTATGGCTACACCTTC,CASSRETQYYGYTF
-,TRBJ2-3,15,TRBV27,-,TGTGCCAGCATGGCCCACTGGGGGGACACAGATACGCAGTATTTT,CASMAHWGDTDTQYF
TRBD2,TRBJ2-7,14,TRBV28,once,TGTGCCAGCACCCAACTAGCGGGAGGGCAAGAGCAGTACTTC,CASTQLAGGQEQYF
-,TRBJ2-7,14,TRBV7-9,-,TGTGCCAGCAGCTTAGAGGGACTGGGGTACGAGCAGTACTTC,CASSLEGLGYEQYF
TRBD1,TRBJ1-2,16,TRBV9,-,TGTGCCAGCAGCCCCTCAGGGGGGACAGGGGGTTATGGCTACACCTTC,CASSPSGGTGGYGYTF
-,TRBJ1-3,17,TRBV27,-,TGTGCCAGCAGTCCCTACTCTACAGGGTACTCTGGAAACACCATATATTTT,CASSPYSTGYSGNTIYF
TRBD1,TRBJ1-5,15,TRBV18,few,TGTGCCAGCTCACCTTCAGGGGGCGATTGGCAGCCCCAGCATTTT,CASSPSGGDWQPQHF
-,TRBJ1-5,13,TRBV6-5,-,TGTGCCAGCAGTACAGGCACCTGGGGGCCCCAGCATTTT,CASSTGTWGPQHF
TRBD2,TRBJ2-7,12,TRBV2,-,TGTGCCAGCAGTCAAAAGGGAGGGGAGCAGTACTTC,CASSQKGGEQYF
TRBD2,TRBJ2-7,15,TRBV6-5,-,TGTGCCAGCAGTTTTGTGACTAGCGGACCCTACGAGCAGTACTTC,CASSFVTSGPYEQYF
-,TRBJ2-7,11,TRBV20-1,-,TGCAGTGCTTCCGAGACCTACGAGCAGTACTTC,CSASETYEQYF
-,TRBJ1-3,16,TRBV5-6,-,TGTGCCAGCAGCTTAGTGGCAGGGAAGGCCGGAAACACCATATATTTT,CASSLVAGKAGNTIYF
-,TRBJ2-6,15,TRBV5-1,-,TGCGCCAGCAGCCAAATAGAGTCTGGGGCCAACGTCCTGACTTTC,CASSQIESGANVLTF
TRBD2,TRBJ2-7,17,TRBV7-2,-,TGTGCCAGCAGCGCTCGAATCTGGGCGGGAGACTCCTACGAGCAGTACTTC,CASSARIWAGDSYEQYF
-,TRBJ2-7,14,TRBV6-6,-,TGTGCCAGCGAAGGAGGGGCAGGGGGCTACGAGCAGTACTTC,CASEGGAGGYEQYF
-,TRBJ2-2,17,TRBV23-1,-,TGCGCCAGCAGTCAATCCCCCCCAGGGATTAACACCGGGGAGCTGTTTTTT,CASSQSPPGINTGELFF
-,TRBJ2-1,16,TRBV4-3,-,TGCGCCAGCAGCCAATTGCGGACTACAACGGGTAATGAGCAGTTCTTC,CASSQLRTTTGNEQFF
-,TRBJ1-1,14,TRBV9,-,TGTGCCAGCAGCGTAGAACATATGAACACTGAAGCTTTCTTT,CASSVEHMNTEAFF
-,TRBJ1-1,16,TRBV19,once,TGTGCCAGTACTCCAACCACAGGGAAGGGTAGAACTGAAGCTTTCTTT,CASTPTTGKGRTEAFF
-,TRBJ1-2,15,TRBV18,-,TGTGCCAGCTCGCTGACAGGCGCCTCTAACTATGGCTACACCTTC,CASSLTGASNYGYTF
TRBD1,TRBJ2-5,15,TRBV7-9,-,TGTGCCAGCAGCTCCCAACAGGGGGGCCAAGAGACCCAGTACTTC,CASSSQQGGQETQYF
-,TRBJ1-6,14,TRBV5-1,-,TGCGCCAGCAGTCGGGGGGATTATAATTCACCCCTCCACTTT,CASSRGDYNSPLHF
-,TRBJ2-7,14,TRBV6-5,-,TGTGCCAGCAGTTCGACAGCCCCGTCCTACGAGCAGTACTTC,CASSSTAPSYEQYF
-,TRBJ2-2,13,TRBV5-1,-,TGCGCCAGCAGCTTGGGACAGACCGGGGAGCTGTTTTTT,CASSLGQTGELFF
-,TRBJ2-7,14,TRBV7-2,-,TGTGCCAGCAGCTTTTTTCGGGTCGACCACGAGCAGTACTTC,CASSFFRVDHEQYF
-,TRBJ2-1,16,TRBV5-5,-,TGTGCCAGCAGCATCCGCGGCGGGCAGACCTACAATGAGCAGTTCTTC,CASSIRGGQTYNEQFF
-,TRBJ1-1,15,TRBV27,-,TGTGCCAGCAGTTTATCGGGGGGGCGCTTCACTGAAGCTTTCTTT,CASSLSGGRFTEAFF
TRBD2,TRBJ2-3,13,TRBV5-1,-,TGCGCCAGCAGTTCCCTGCGGGGGGATACGCAGTATTTT,CASSSLRGDTQYF
TRBD1,TRBJ2-1,14,TRBV11-2,-,TGTGCCAGCAGCTACTACAGGGGTGCAAATGAGCAGTTCTTC,CASSYYRGANEQFF
TRBD2,TRBJ2-6,17,TRBV6-1,-,TGTGCCAGCAGTGAATTCTGGGGGGGGTCTGGGGCCAACGTCCTGACTTTC,CASSEFWGGSGANVLTF
-,TRBJ1-5,15,TRBV28,-,TGTGCCAGCAGTTTAGACAGCACAGGCAATCAGCCCCAGCATTTT,CASSLDSTGNQPQHF
-,TRBJ2-2,15,TRBV7-3,-,TGTGCCAGCAGCCCCACTCCGGAGGGAACCGGGGAGCTGTTTTTT,CASSPTPEGTGELFF
TRBD2,TRBJ2-7,15,TRBV11-2,-,TGTGCCAGCAGCTTAGCCGGGACTAGCGGGTACGAGCAGTACTTC,CASSLAGTSGYEQYF
-,TRBJ2-1,15,TRBV19,few,TGTGCCAGTAGTAGGACGAGGGCCGACTACAATGAGCAGTTCTTC,CASSRTRADYNEQFF
-,TRBJ2-1,15,TRBV11-2,-,TGTGCCAGCAGCTTAAACCGGTACTCCTACAATGAGCAGTTCTTC,CASSLNRYSYNEQFF
TRBD2,TRBJ2-7,17,TRBV11-2,-,TGTGCCAGCAGGGGGGGGACTAGCGGGAGGGCCCTTTACGAGCAGTACTTC,CASRGGTSGRALYEQYF
TRBD2,TRBJ2-7,15,TRBV6-5,-,TGTGCCAGCAGTTACTCGACTAGCAGGCGGTACGAGCAGTACTTC,CASSYSTSRRYEQYF
TRBD2,TRBJ2-5,14,TRBV7-9,-,TGTGCCAGCAGGCCCGGGACTAGCAAACAGACCCAGTACTTC,CASRPGTSKQTQYF
-,TRBJ1-4,15,TRBV18,-,TGTGCCAGCTCACCTGCCCCGGAAGGGGGTGAAAAACTGTTTTTT,CASSPAPEGGEKLFF
TRBD2,TRBJ2-5,15,TRBV5-1,-,TGCGCCAGCAGCTTGGAGTCGGGAGGGAGGGAGACCCAGTACTTC,CASSLESGGRETQYF
TRBD1,TRBJ1-5,16,TRBV5-5,-,TGTGCCAGCAGGTTGGGACAGCCGGTGGGGGGGCAGCCCCAGCATTTT,CASRLGQPVGGQPQHF
-,TRBJ2-1,12,TRBV21-1,-,TGTGCCAGCAGCAAAGCTGGACAGGAGCAGTTCTTC,CASSKAGQEQFF
TRBD2,TRBJ2-7,16,TRBV5-4,-,TGTGCCAGCAGCTTCCTACTAGCGGGAGTCCCCTACGAGCAGTACTTC,CASSFLLAGVPYEQYF
TRBD1,TRBJ2-7,14,TRBV2,-,TGTGCCAGCAGTGTCCCGGGACAGGGGAGTGAGCAGTACTTC,CASSVPGQGSEQYF
TRBD1,TRBJ2-2,17,TRBV24-1,-,TGTGCCACCAGTCCCGGGTGGACAGGGACGAACACCGGGGAGCTGTTTTTT,CATSPGWTGTNTGELFF
-,TRBJ2-7,13,TRBV9,-,TGTGCCAGCAGCCCGGGAATTTCTGCTGAGCAGTACTTC,CASSPGISAEQYF
-,TRBJ2-3,12,TRBV29-1,-,TGCAGCGTCGACCGACAGGCAGATACGCAGTATTTT,CSVDRQADTQYF
TRBD2,TRBJ2-1,13,TRBV13,-,TGTGCCAGCAGCACCGGGACTATTGATGAGCAGTTCTTC,CASSTGTIDEQFF
-,TRBJ1-4,13,TRBV6-2/TRBV6-3,-,TGTGCCAGCAGTTATGAAGTGGTGAGGAAACTGTTTTTT,CASSYEVVRKLFF
TRBD2,TRBJ2-1,15,TRBV19,few,TGTGCCAGTAGTCCTAGCGGGAGCTCCTACAATGAGCAGTTCTTC,CASSPSGSSYNEQFF
-,TRBJ1-2,15,TRBV3-1/TRBV3-2,-,TGTGCCAGCAGCCAAGAAGGGGCGGCGGTTAGTGGCTACACCTTC,CASSQEGAAVSGYTF